The rows below give T cell receptor beta chains drawn from one sample of a study of T cells in localized non-small cell lung cancer. Profiling relied on immunoSEQ multiplex PCR, and the TCRdb table lists in-frame clones only, not all of them. Of 1,100 or so clones listed, approximately 22% are singletons. The sample in question was normal lung tissue next to the tumor, obtained before any cancer treatment. These receptors came from a man aged 35-69 years with stage III squamous cell lung carcinoma. CDR3s include the opening cysteine and the closing phenylalanine or tryptophan. D genes are given only for firm matches. Some rows mark clone size as missing; the rest say once, few, many or name a class of expanded clone.

clone size,J gene,V gene,D gene,CDR3 DNA,CDR3 protein
medium-sized,TRBJ2-3,TRBV7-4,TRBD2,TGTGCCAGCAGCTTCGGCGGGGGAAGCACAGATACGCAGTATTTT,CASSFGGGSTDTQYF
large,TRBJ1-1,TRBV7-2,NA,TGTGCCAGCAGCGCCGAAACAGGAACTGAAGCTTTCTTT,CASSAETGTEAFF
NA,TRBJ2-2,TRBV19,NA,TGTGCCAGTAAGTCCCCGACGCGGCCCGGGGAGCTGTTTTTT,CASKSPTRPGELFF
NA,TRBJ1-1,TRBV18,NA,TGTGCCAGCTCCCTGGGACAGAACACTGAAGCTTTCTTT,CASSLGQNTEAFF
NA,TRBJ1-1,TRBV6-8,NA,TGTGCCATCTACGAAGGGCCGGGGACTGAAGCTTTCTTT,CAIYEGPGTEAFF
few,TRBJ2-5,TRBV11-1,NA,TGTGCCAGCAGCCCAGGGGGGCTCCAAGAGACCCAGTACTTC,CASSPGGLQETQYF
once,TRBJ2-3,TRBV18,TRBD2,TGTGCCAGCTCACCACGGTCTAGCGGGAGTACAGATACGCAGTATTTT,CASSPRSSGSTDTQYF
NA,TRBJ2-1,TRBV6-8,TRBD2,TGTGCCAGCGGGGTGACTAGCGGGGGATTCAATGAGCAGTTCTTC,CASGVTSGGFNEQFF
NA,TRBJ1-5,TRBV30,NA,TGTGCCTGGAGTCAGTATAATCAGCCCCAGCATTTT,CAWSQYNQPQHF
NA,TRBJ1-2,TRBV19,TRBD1,TGTGCCAGTAGTACTCAGGGGGCATATGACTATGGCTACACCTTC,CASSTQGAYDYGYTF
few,TRBJ1-5,TRBV30,TRBD1,TGTGCCTGGAGTGCCACCAGGGGGTCCCAGCATTTT,CAWSATRGSQHF
medium-sized,TRBJ2-7,TRBV6-8,TRBD2,TGTGCCAGCAGTGGGGGTAGTGGCGGGAGCACAGGCGAGCAGTACTTC,CASSGGSGGSTGEQYF
medium-sized,TRBJ2-2,TRBV11-3,TRBD2,TGTGCCAGCAAGGTGGGAGGGGCGAACACCGGGGAGCTGTTTTTT,CASKVGGANTGELFF
few,TRBJ1-1,TRBV28,NA,TGTGCCAGCAGTTTAAGTCAGGGGAGGGCTGAAGCTTTCTTT,CASSLSQGRAEAFF
medium-sized,TRBJ1-5,TRBV6-8,TRBD1,TGTGCCAGCAGTTACGACAGCGGGACAGAGTCCTATCAGCCCCAGCATTTT,CASSYDSGTESYQPQHF
medium-sized,TRBJ2-5,TRBV4-1,TRBD2,TGCGCCAGCAGCCAAGACGGGCTAGCGGGAGGAGGAAGAGAGACCCAGTACTTC,CASSQDGLAGGGRETQYF